This TCR beta chain was obtained from a study of cytomegalovirus exposure and HLA in healthy donors. Primers included in the PCR were 60 Vbeta and 13 Jbeta primers. Clones were read by immunoSEQ multiplex PCR, and TCRdb kept only the in-frame ones, dropping some. The profile shows nearly 110,000 clones, roughly 70% of them singletons. Germline lookup yields CDR1 LNHDA and CDR2 SQIVND (reference sequence). V was clipped by 5 bases and J by 2 bases; unmatched bases: 0. The CDR3 has 13 amino acids. The TCR originated in a male donor in good health and CMV-seropositive. The source material was PBMCs. V gene TRBV19 combines with J gene TRBJ1-5, with 7 bases matching TRBD1. This CDR3 is CASSDRGNQPQHF. The CDR3, as DNA: TGTGCCAGTAGTGACAGGGGCAATCAGCCCCAGCATTTT.